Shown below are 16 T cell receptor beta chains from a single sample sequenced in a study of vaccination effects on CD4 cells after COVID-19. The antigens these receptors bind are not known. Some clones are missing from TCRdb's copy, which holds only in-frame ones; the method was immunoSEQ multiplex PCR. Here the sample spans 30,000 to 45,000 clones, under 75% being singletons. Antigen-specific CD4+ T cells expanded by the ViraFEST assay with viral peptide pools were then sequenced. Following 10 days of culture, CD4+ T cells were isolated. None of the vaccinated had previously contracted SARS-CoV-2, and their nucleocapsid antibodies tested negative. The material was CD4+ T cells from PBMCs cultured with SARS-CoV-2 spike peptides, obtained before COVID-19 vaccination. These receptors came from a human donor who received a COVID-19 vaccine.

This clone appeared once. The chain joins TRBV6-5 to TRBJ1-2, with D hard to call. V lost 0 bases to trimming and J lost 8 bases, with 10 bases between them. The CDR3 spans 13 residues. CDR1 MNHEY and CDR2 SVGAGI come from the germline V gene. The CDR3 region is CASSYSGFRGYTF. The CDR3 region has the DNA TGTGCCAGCAGTTACTCAGGGTTTCGCGGCTACACCTTC.

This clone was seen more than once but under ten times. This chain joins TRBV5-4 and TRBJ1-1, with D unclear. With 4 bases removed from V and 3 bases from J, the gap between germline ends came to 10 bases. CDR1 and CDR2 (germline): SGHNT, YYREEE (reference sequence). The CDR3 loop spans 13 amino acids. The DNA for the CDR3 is TGTGCCAGCAGCCAAGACTTAGACACTGAAGCTTTCTTT. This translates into CASSQDLDTEAFF.

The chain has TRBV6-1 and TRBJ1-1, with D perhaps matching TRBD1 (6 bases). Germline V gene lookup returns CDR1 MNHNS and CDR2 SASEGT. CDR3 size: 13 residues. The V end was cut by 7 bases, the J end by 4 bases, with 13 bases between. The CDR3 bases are TGTGCCAGCACCCTCGGGGGGCCCACTGAAGCTTTCTTT. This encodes CASTLGGPTEAFF.

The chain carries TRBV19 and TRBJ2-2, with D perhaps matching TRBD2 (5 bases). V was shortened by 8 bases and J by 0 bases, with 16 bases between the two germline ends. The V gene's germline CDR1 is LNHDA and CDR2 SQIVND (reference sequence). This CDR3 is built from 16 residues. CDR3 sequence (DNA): TGTGCCAGTGATCGTAGGACGGAGGCGAACACCGGGGAGCTGTTTTTT. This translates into CASDRRTEANTGELFF.

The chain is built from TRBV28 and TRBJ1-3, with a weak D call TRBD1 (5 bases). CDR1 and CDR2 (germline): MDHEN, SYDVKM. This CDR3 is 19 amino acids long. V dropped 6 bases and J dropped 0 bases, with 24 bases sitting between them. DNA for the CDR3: TGTGCCAGCAGCCCTGTGGGCTTGGGGGGTAGGAGCTCTGGAAACACCATATATTTT. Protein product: CASSPVGLGGRSSGNTIYF.

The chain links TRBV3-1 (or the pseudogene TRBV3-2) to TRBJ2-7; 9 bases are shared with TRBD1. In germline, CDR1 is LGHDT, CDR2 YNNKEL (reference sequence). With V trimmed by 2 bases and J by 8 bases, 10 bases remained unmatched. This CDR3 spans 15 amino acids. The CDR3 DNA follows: TGTGCCAGCAGCCAACCGGGACAGGGTTTGGGTAAGCAGTACTTC. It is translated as CASSQPGQGLGKQYF.

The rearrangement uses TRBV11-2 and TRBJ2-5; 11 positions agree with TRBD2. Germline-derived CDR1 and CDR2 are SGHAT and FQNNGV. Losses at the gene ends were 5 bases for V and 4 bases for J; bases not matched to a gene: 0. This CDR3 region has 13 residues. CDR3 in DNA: TGTGCCAGCAGCGGACTAGCGGGAGAGACCCAGTACTTC. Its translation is CASSGLAGETQYF.

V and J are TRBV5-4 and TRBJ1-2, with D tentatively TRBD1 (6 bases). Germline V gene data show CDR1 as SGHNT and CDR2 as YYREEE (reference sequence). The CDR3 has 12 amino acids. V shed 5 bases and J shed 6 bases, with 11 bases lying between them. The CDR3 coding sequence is TGTGCCAGCAGAACGGACAGACATGGCTACACCTTC. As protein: CASRTDRHGYTF. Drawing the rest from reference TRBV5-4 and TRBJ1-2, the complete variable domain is ETGVTQSPTHLIKTRGQQVTLRCSSQSGHNTVSWYQQALGQGPQFIFQYYREEENGRGNFPPRFSGLQFPNYSSELNVNALELDDSALYLCASRTDRHGYTFGSGTRLTVV.

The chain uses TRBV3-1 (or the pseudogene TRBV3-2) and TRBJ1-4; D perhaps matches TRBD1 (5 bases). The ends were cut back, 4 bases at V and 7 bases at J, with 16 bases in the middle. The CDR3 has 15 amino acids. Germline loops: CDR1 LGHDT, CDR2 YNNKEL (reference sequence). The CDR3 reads CASSLGAGHGEKLFF. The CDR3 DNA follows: TGTGCCAGCAGCCTCGGGGCAGGGCATGGTGAAAAACTGTTTTTT.

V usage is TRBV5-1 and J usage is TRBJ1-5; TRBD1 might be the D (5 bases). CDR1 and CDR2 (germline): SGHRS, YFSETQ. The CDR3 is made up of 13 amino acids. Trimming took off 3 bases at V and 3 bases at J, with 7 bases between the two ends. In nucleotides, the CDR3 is TGCGCCAGCAGCTCGGACATCAATCAGCCCCAGCATTTT. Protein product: CASSSDINQPQHF. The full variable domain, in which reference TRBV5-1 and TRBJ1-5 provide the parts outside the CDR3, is KAGVTQTPRYLIKTRGQQVTLSCSPISGHRSVSWYQQTPGQGLQFLFEYFSETQRNKGNFPGRFSGRQFSNSRSEMNVSTLELGDSALYLCASSSDINQPQHFGDGTRLSIL.

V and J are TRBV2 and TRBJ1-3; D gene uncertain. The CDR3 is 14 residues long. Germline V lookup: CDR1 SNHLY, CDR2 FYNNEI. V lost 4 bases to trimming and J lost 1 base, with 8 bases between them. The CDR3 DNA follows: TGTGCCAGCAGTGTGTGGGGATCTGGAAACACCATATATTTT. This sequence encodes CASSVWGSGNTIYF.

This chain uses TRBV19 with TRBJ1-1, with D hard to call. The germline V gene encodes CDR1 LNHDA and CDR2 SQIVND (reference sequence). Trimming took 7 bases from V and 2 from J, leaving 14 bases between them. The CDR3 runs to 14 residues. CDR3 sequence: CASIREGRNTEAFF. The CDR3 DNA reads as TGTGCCAGTATCCGGGAGGGTAGAAACACTGAAGCTTTCTTT.

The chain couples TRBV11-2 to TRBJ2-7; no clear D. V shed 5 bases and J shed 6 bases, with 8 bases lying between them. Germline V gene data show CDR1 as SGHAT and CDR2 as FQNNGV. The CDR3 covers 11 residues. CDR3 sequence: CASSTTVEQYF. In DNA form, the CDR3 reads TGTGCCAGCAGCACCACCGTCGAGCAGTACTTC.

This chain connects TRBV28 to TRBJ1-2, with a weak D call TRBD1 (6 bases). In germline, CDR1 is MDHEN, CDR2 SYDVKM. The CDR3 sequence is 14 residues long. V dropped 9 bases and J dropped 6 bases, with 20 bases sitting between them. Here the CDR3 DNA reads TGTGCCAGTAACACCCCGACAGGACTGAATGGCTACACCTTC. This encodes CASNTPTGLNGYTF.

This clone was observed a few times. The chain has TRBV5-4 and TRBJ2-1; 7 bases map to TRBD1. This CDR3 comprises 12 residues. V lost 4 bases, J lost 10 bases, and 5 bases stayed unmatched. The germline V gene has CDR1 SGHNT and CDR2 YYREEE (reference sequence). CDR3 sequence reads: CASSRQGLEQFF. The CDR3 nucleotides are TGTGCCAGCAGCCGACAGGGCCTCGAGCAGTTCTTC.

CDR3 bases: TGTGCCAGCAGTGAATTGGACGACGATACGCAGTATTTT. It specifies CASSELDDDTQYF. The chain joins TRBV25-1 to TRBJ2-3; D is ambiguous. Trimming removed 1 base from V and 6 bases from J, with 8 bases in between. The V gene's germline CDR1 is MGHDK and CDR2 SYGVNS. This CDR3 spans 13 amino acids.